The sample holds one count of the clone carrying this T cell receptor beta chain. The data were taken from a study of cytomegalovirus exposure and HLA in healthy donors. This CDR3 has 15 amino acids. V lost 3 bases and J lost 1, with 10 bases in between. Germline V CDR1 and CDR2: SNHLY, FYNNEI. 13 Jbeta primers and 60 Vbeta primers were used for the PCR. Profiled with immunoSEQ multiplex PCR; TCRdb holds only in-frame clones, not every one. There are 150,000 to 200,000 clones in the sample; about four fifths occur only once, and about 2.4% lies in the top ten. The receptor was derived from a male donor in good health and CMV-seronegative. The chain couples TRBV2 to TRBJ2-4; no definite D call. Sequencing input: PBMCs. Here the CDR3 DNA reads TGTGCCAGCAGTGACAGGCCTTTGGCCAAAAACATTCAGTACTTC. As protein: CASSDRPLAKNIQYF.